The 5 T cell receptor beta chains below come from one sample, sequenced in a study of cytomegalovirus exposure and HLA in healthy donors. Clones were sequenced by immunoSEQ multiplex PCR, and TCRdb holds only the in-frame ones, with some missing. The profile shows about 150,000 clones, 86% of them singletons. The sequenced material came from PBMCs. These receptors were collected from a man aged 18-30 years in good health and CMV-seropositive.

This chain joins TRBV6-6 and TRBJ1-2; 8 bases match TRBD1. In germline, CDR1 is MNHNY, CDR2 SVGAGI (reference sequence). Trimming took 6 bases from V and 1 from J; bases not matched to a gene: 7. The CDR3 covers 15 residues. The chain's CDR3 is CASRADRAFNYGYTF. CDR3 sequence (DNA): TGTGCCAGCAGGGCGGACAGGGCGTTTAACTATGGCTACACCTTC.

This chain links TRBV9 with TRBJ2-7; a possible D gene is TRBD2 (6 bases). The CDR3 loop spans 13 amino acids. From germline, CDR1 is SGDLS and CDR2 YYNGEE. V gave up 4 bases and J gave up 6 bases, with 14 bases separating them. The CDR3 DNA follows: TGTGCCAGCAGCCCCTTGTCGGAGGGCGAGCAGTACTTC. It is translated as CASSPLSEGEQYF.

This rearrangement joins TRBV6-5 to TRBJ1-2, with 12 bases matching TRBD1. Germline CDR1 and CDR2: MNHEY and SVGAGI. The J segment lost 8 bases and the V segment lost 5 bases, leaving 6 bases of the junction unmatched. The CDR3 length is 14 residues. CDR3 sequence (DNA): TGTGCCAGCAGTAAGCCGGGACAGGGGGCCGGCTACACCTTC. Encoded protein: CASSKPGQGAGYTF.

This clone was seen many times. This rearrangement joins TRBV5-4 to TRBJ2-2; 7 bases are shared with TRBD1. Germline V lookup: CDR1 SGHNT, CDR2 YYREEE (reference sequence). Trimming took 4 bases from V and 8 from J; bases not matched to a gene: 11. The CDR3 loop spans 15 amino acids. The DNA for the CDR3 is TGTGCCAGCAGCCCCCCAGGGACAGAGGCAGGGGAGCTGTTTTTT. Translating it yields CASSPPGTEAGELFF.

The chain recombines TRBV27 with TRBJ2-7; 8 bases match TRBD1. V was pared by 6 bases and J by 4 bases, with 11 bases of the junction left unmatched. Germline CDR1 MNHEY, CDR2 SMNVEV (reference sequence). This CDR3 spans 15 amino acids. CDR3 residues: CASRLRDRPDYEQYF. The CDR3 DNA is TGTGCCAGCAGGCTGCGGGACAGGCCCGATTACGAGCAGTACTTC.